The 22 T cell receptor beta chains reported below all come from one sample, sequenced in a study of T cells after yellow fever vaccination. Each CDR3 protein is one row after TCRdb ran MiXCR on the 5' RACE reads. The repertoire consists of some 600,000 distinct CDR3 sequences, with roughly a sixth occurring once and the leading ten covering 17%. Specimen: PBMCs, collected less than 6 days after the first yellow fever vaccination. The receptors come from a man younger than 30 who received the YFV17D yellow fever vaccine.

The chain combines TRBV12-3 or TRBV12-4 with TRBJ1-5, with a tentative D call TRBD1 (6 bases). V shed 7 bases and J shed 6 bases, with 16 bases lying between them. The CDR3 loop spans 14 amino acids. CDR3 loop: CASTMGGASQPQHF. The CDR3 DNA reads as TGTGCCAGCACCATGGGGGGGGCTAGTCAGCCCCAGCATTTT.

The sample holds a few counts of this clonotype. The J gene is TRBJ2-1, the V gene TRBV27, with D perhaps matching TRBD1 (6 bases). Germline assignment: CDR1 MNHEY and CDR2 SMNVEV (reference sequence). The CDR3 is 15 amino acids. Trimming pared 9 bases from V and 6 bases from J, leaving 21 bases between. The CDR3 nucleotides are TGTGCCAGTACTTTCGGACAGCCAAACATCAATGAGCAGTTCTTC. Amino acid sequence: CASTFGQPNINEQFF.

This clonotype was detected ten times or more. The V gene is TRBV6-2 or TRBV6-3, the J gene TRBJ1-5; 7 positions match TRBD1. There are 15 residues in the CDR3. Germline-derived CDR1 and CDR2 are MNHEY and SVGEGT. With 4 bases clipped from V and 0 bases from J, the junction kept 3 bases outside the gene matches. In DNA form, the CDR3 reads TGTGCCAGCAGTTGGACAGGATATAGCAATCAGCCCCAGCATTTT. Protein product: CASSWTGYSNQPQHF.

This clonotype was recorded many times. The chain has TRBV12-3 or TRBV12-4 and TRBJ2-6; D not resolved. CDR3 length: 14 amino acids. V shed 6 bases and J shed 2 bases, with 8 bases lying between them. The CDR3 DNA is TGTGCCAGCAGCCTAGGTGCTGGGGCCAACGTCCTGACTTTC. This sequence encodes CASSLGAGANVLTF.

The rearrangement links TRBV5-1 to TRBJ1-2; possibly TRBD1 for D (5 bases). CDR3 length: 13 residues. Trimming took off 5 bases at V and 6 bases at J, with 14 bases between the two ends. Germline assignment: CDR1 SGHRS and CDR2 YFSETQ. Here the CDR3 reads CASSTVQGNGYTF. The CDR3 DNA reads as TGCGCCAGCAGTACGGTCCAGGGCAATGGCTACACCTTC.

This clonotype was observed many times. This sequence joins TRBV12-3 or TRBV12-4 and TRBJ2-3; D not certain. The CDR3 sequence is 13 residues long. Trimming removed 11 bases at V and 6 bases at J, with 18 bases between. The CDR3 coding sequence is TGTGCCTCAGCAAGGACCCAGACTGATACGCAGTATTTT. Translation: CASARTQTDTQYF.

The sample holds a few counts of this clonotype. The DNA for the CDR3 is TGTGCCAGCTCATCAGACATCCAAGAGACCCAGTACTTC. This gives the protein CASSSDIQETQYF. This chain uses TRBV18 with TRBJ2-5; D is unclear. The germline V gene has CDR1 KGHSH and CDR2 LQKENI. The length of the CDR3 is 13 residues. V was pared by 5 bases and J by 1 base, with 8 bases between. Supplemented by reference TRBV18 and TRBJ2-5, the full variable domain reads NAGVMQNPRHLVRRRGQEARLRCSPMKGHSHVYWYRQLPEEGLKFMVYLQKENIIDESGMPKERFSAEFPKEGPSILRIQQVVRGDSAAYFCASSSDIQETQYFGPGTRLLVL.

This clonotype has a handful of counts. The chain employs TRBV29-1 and TRBJ2-1; TRBD2 matches 12 bases. CDR3 size: 14 residues. The V gene's germline CDR1 is SQVTM and CDR2 ANQGSEA. The V and J ends lost 7 bases and 4 bases, in that order; junction bases with no gene match: 5. CDR3 protein: CSGNLAGGYNEQFF. The CDR3 coding sequence is TGCAGCGGAAACCTAGCGGGGGGGTACAATGAGCAGTTCTTC.

In its sample, this clonotype was seen many times. V usage is TRBV7-2 and J usage is TRBJ2-5; 7 bases fit TRBD2. V shed 4 bases, J shed 4 bases, and the junction held 3 bases outside the gene matches. CDR1 is SGHTA, CDR2 FQGNSA, per germline. The CDR3 covers 13 residues. The CDR3 DNA sequence: TGTGCCAGCAGCTCCAGCGGGACAGAGACCCAGTACTTC. This sequence encodes CASSSSGTETQYF.

The table lists this clonotype with many counts. The chain links TRBV7-8 to TRBJ2-3, with a weak D call TRBD1 (6 bases). Trimming cost V 5 bases and J 0 bases, with 15 bases left between them. This CDR3 has 16 amino acids. The germline CDR1 and CDR2 sequences are SGHVS and FQNEAQ. The CDR3 region has the DNA TGTGCCAGCAGCCTGGGGGCCTACCCTAGCACAGATACGCAGTATTTT. Translated, it gives CASSLGAYPSTDTQYF.

This chain connects TRBV7-3 to TRBJ2-1; TRBD2 matches 8 bases. J was trimmed by 7 bases and V by 2 bases; bases with no gene match: 7. The CDR3 is 15 amino acids. In germline, CDR1 is SGHTA, CDR2 FQGTGA. This CDR3 reads CASSLLQGGGNEQFF. The CDR3 DNA reads as TGTGCCAGCAGCTTACTCCAGGGCGGGGGGAATGAGCAGTTCTTC. The variable domain in full, completed from reference TRBV7-3 and TRBJ2-1, reads GAGVSQTPSNKVTEKGKYVELRCDPISGHTALYWYRQSLGQGPEFLIYFQGTGAADDSGLPNDRFFAVRPEGSVSTLKIQRTERGDSAVYLCASSLLQGGGNEQFFGPGTRLTVL.

The chain links TRBV4-3 to TRBJ2-1, with D uncertain. Looked up from germline, CDR1 is LGHNA and CDR2 is YSLEER. This CDR3 has 14 amino acids. Trimming pared 4 bases from V and 9 bases from J, leaving 16 bases between. As DNA, the CDR3 is TGCGCCAGCAGCCCCGGAAATAGGGTAGCTGAGCAGTTCTTC. Translation gives CASSPGNRVAEQFF.

The chain carries TRBV6-6 and TRBJ1-6; D is uncertain. The CDR3 totals 12 residues. V was trimmed by 2 bases and J by 10 bases, leaving 6 bases between them. The V gene's germline CDR1 is MNHNY and CDR2 SVGAGI (reference sequence). CDR3 amino acids: CASSYRKSPLHF. Here the CDR3 DNA reads TGTGCCAGCAGTTACAGGAAGTCACCCCTCCACTTT.

The chain combines TRBV5-1 with TRBJ2-3; D call uncertain. CDR1 is SGHRS and CDR2 is YFSETQ in the germline V gene. Trimming cost V 2 bases and J 4 bases, with 11 bases left between them. This CDR3 comprises 14 residues. CDR3 sequence: CASSFLVASDTQYF. The CDR3 DNA reads TGCGCCAGCAGCTTTCTAGTAGCATCAGATACGCAGTATTTT.

This clonotype has only a few counts. The chain has TRBV7-6 and TRBJ2-3; D might be TRBD1 or TRBD2, each matching 5 bases. This CDR3 comprises 16 residues. The germline gives CDR1 SGHVS, CDR2 FNYEAQ. V was shortened by 10 bases and J by 0 bases, with 20 bases between the two germline ends. The CDR3 protein is CATRRGDVSSTDTQYF. DNA for the CDR3: TGTGCCACTAGGAGAGGGGACGTCTCTAGCACAGATACGCAGTATTTT.

V usage is TRBV29-1 and J usage is TRBJ1-2; D not resolved. V was shortened by 3 bases and J by 2 bases, with 10 bases between the two germline ends. Germline assignment: CDR1 SQVTM and CDR2 ANQGSEA. The CDR3 is made up of 13 amino acids. The CDR3 here is CSVDPPDNYGYTF. The CDR3, as DNA: TGCAGCGTTGATCCGCCGGACAACTATGGCTACACCTTC.

The chain combines TRBV30 with TRBJ2-7; 7 bases are shared with TRBD1. Losses at the gene ends were 0 bases for V and 3 bases for J; bases not matched to a gene: 5. This CDR3 is built from 14 residues. CDR1 is GTSNPN, CDR2 SVGIG, per germline (reference sequence). This chain's CDR3 is CAWSVRGTSYEQYF. The CDR3 bases are TGTGCCTGGAGTGTCAGGGGGACCAGCTACGAGCAGTACTTC.

This clonotype has just a few counts. The chain recombines TRBV7-3 with TRBJ2-3; 7 bases line up with TRBD2. Germline assignment: CDR1 SGHTA and CDR2 FQGTGA. The CDR3 is 16 amino acids. The V gene end was trimmed by 8 bases and the J gene end by 1 base; junction bases not matched to a gene: 12. CDR3: CASAYPGGVGTDTQYF. Written as DNA, the CDR3 is TGTGCCAGCGCTTACCCGGGGGGAGTCGGCACAGATACGCAGTATTTT.

This chain joins TRBV18 and TRBJ1-5; no clear D gene. CDR3 length equals 13 residues. In germline, CDR1 is KGHSH, CDR2 LQKENI. The V and J ends lost 3 bases and 4 bases respectively, with 7 bases between them. The CDR3 is CASSPVENQPQHF. For the CDR3, the DNA is TGTGCCAGCTCACCGGTAGAGAATCAGCCCCAGCATTTT.

The rearrangement links TRBV20-1 to TRBJ2-1; tentative D call: TRBD2 (6 bases). This CDR3 contains 16 residues. Germline-derived CDR1 and CDR2 are DFQATT and SNEGSKA (reference sequence). Trimming cost V 6 bases and J 8 bases, with 26 bases left between them. CDR3 protein: CSAPPRAGPRIDEQFF. The CDR3, as DNA: TGCAGTGCGCCTCCTAGGGCGGGACCCAGGATCGATGAGCAGTTCTTC.

This clonotype was recorded a few times. V usage is TRBV7-4 and J usage is TRBJ1-4; the D is unclear. The CDR3 extends over 11 amino acids. In germline, CDR1 is SGHVT, CDR2 SQSDAQ. Trimming removed 4 bases from V and 8 bases from J, with 5 bases in between. Written as DNA, the CDR3 is TGTGCCAGCAGCTCACTAGAAAAACTGTTTTTT. This gives the protein CASSSLEKLFF.

The genes are TRBV7-2 and TRBJ2-1; 11 nucleotides match TRBD2. The trim removed 3 bases at V and 10 bases at J, leaving 2 bases unmatched. Germline V gene lookup returns CDR1 SGHTA and CDR2 FQGNSA. The CDR3 contains 13 residues. The CDR3 region is CASSFRLAGEQFF. CDR3 DNA: TGTGCCAGCAGCTTTCGACTAGCGGGGGAGCAGTTCTTC.